This record looks at one T cell receptor beta chain sequence and its context. Its antigen target is currently unknown. The record has no base qualities; no much larger clone is one base away. Trimming at the junction amounts to 3 bases on V and 1 base on J, and the germline ends lie 7 bases apart. The cysteine opens and the phenylalanine closes a CDR3 of 13 amino acids. The retained sequence is limited to the CDR3, 39 bases, with the frame set at the first base. This record comes from a study of CD8 T cells in ankylosing spondylitis (dated 2017 in TCRdb). A note on the overall study: The study set out to find disease-linked TCR variants by profiling T cell receptor beta repertoires in ankylosing spondylitis patients and healthy donors. Samples of peripheral blood were taken, and for ankylosing spondylitis patients, synovial fluid was collected as well. In total, the full study cohort was made up of 85 to 140 healthy donors and 25 to 30 ankylosing spondylitis patients.

The run used an Illumina HiSeq 2500. TCR beta libraries were prepared by quantitative 5'-RACE with molecular barcodes. Concerning the study's data processing: Disease-linked TCR variants were identified with a new computational method built on a probabilistic model of VDJ rearrangement. Through fastp at Q25 and MiXCR, TCRdb rebuilt clones from the public reads, retaining in-frame beta chains. Each CDR3 protein gets just one entry, which takes the most common genes and DNA from the rows behind it. TCRdb's processing, not the authors' own work, is the source of the V and J calls. This sample holds approximately 350,000 distinct CDR3 sequences; approximately 20% were observed only once. The top ten clonotypes cover approximately 14% of the sample. Study-wide conclusions, independent of this receptor: Blood from ankylosing spondylitis patients appeared to be characterized by a TCR beta motif made up of under ten highly homologous amino acid variants. The disease-linked clones were reported to be significantly enriched in matched synovial fluid samples from ankylosing spondylitis patients. Some of the motif variants had been reported before in the synovial fluid and blood of reactive arthritis patients, a finding that suggests common disease-initiation mechanisms. A CD8+ phenotype was shown by the disease-linked clones, which were found at relatively low frequencies in peripheral blood.

The chain uses TRBV12-3 or TRBV12-4 and TRBJ2-7, with an unclear D gene assignment. The sample was blood, either unsorted or a sorted T cell fraction (not recorded which). The clonotype comes from a male donor with ankylosing spondylitis or in good health (not recorded which). The CDR3 protein sequence reads: CASSFRVSYEQYF. The nucleotides are TGTGCCAGCAGTTTTCGCGTTTCCTACGAGCAGTACTTC.